This T cell receptor beta chain emerged from a study of CD8+ T cells in alopecia areata (dated by TCRdb to 2016 to 2019). Background for the entire study: Treated patients were enrolled in an open-label pilot trial of oral tofacitinib at 5 to 10 mg twice daily for moderate-to-severe alopecia areata. Patients stayed on tofacitinib for 6 to 18 months and then had 6 months of follow-up off drug so that delayed response and recurrence could be assessed. High-throughput TCRbeta sequencing was used to examine T cell clonal expansion in alopecia areata in both the C3H/HeJ mouse model and human patients. Human TCRbeta sequencing covered scalp tissue and sorted CD4+ and CD8+ peripheral blood T cells from patchy and totalis/universalis alopecia areata patients and healthy controls. Biopsies were taken from tofacitinib-treated patients at baseline and again at 4 and 24 weeks into treatment, and several of those patients also had a later scalp biopsy. Scalp clonality was compared across normal scalp (n=4), patchy alopecia areata scalp (n=8), and alopecia totalis/universalis scalp (n=8). RNA was obtained with the PAXgene miRNA kit for fixed scalp, the miRNeasy kit for PBMCs, and the RNeasy kit for mouse skin. immunoSEQ multiplex PCR using 35 Vbeta forward primers and 13 Jbeta reverse primers was used to amplify TCRbeta CDR3 regions.

Points on this clone: Its antigen is still unknown. No base qualities exist here, and no much larger clone lies one base off it.

The junction shows trimming of 2 bases on V and 3 bases on J, plus 7 bases between the germline ends. Based on the germline V gene (reference sequence), the CDR1 and CDR2 sequences are SEHNR and FQNEAQ. Counted from cysteine to phenylalanine, this CDR3 has 13 amino acids. The entry retains the CDR3 DNA only, 39 bases that are in frame from base 1. The sample's time point label is to be understood as: baseline before oral tofacitinib. Peripheral blood and lesional scalp punch biopsies were obtained from patients with alopecia areata. After PBMCs were isolated by density centrifugation and stained for CD3, CD4 and CD8, a FACSAria was used to sort CD4+ and CD8+ T cells. Broader findings and caveats from the paper: TCR sequences shared between patients were less clear than in mice, possibly partly because of HLA diversity in the patient population. Compared with normal scalp, lesional scalp had higher clonality and more expanded CD8+ clones, particularly in alopecia totalis/universalis, a pattern that suggests antigenic drive. Resident alphabeta T cells in normal human skin are also sequenced, complicating scalp TCR repertoire analysis, unlike mouse skin dominated by gammadelta T cells.

Libraries were built with the immunoSEQ multiplex PCR assay. For TCR sequencing, RNA was extracted from every sample and reverse transcribed into cDNA to serve as template. SuperScript III was used for first-strand cDNA synthesis, primed with a 2:1 mix of oligo-dT and random hexamers. A synthetic immune receptor repertoire was used to measure amplification bias, and any remaining bias was corrected computationally. The original methods were these. Raw reads were preprocessed to remove errors, and CDR3 was defined according to IMGT conventions as the region from the conserved cysteine to phenylalanine. Clonality was computed by normalizing Shannon entropy by log2 of the number of productive unique TCRs and subtracting the result from 1. Scalp TCRbeta sequences were cross-referenced with sorted blood CD4 and CD8 repertoires so that the CD4 or CD8 identity of scalp clones could be inferred. Not all clones reach the TCRdb copy of this immuneACCESS table, which keeps in-frame sequences only. Checked studies attribute under half of the gap to unresolved V genes and leave the rest unexplained. The DNA was the basis for D and trimming; V, J and clone size are from that table. In this sample the table shows about 180,000 clones, 59% of which occur a single time. The ten largest clones capture roughly 15% of the sample.

This clonotype originated in a human donor with alopecia areata. The chain links TRBV7-9 with TRBJ2-5; perhaps TRBD1 is the D gene, with 6 bases matching. Sequences were derived from CD4+ T cells sorted from blood, sampled at week 0. CDR3 loop: CASSLWTEETQYF. The DNA is as follows: TGTGCCAGCAGCTTATGGACAGAAGAGACCCAGTACTTC. The variable domain in full, with residues beyond the CDR3 obtained from the reference TRBV7-9 and TRBJ2-5 genes, is DTGVSQNPRHKITKRGQNVTFRCDPISEHNRLYWYRQTLGQGPEFLTYFQNEAQLEKSRLLSDRFSAERPKGSFSTLEIQRTEQGDSAMYLCASSLWTEETQYFGPGTRLLVL.